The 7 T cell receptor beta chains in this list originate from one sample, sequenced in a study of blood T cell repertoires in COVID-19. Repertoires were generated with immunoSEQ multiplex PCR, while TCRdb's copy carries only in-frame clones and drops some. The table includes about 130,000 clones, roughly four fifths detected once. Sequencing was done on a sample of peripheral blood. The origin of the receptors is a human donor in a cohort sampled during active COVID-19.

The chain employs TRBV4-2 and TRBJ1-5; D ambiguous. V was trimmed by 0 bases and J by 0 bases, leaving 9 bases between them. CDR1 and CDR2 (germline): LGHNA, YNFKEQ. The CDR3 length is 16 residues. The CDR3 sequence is CASSQDGQFSNQPQHF. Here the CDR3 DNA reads TGTGCCAGCAGCCAAGATGGGCAGTTTAGCAATCAGCCCCAGCATTTT.

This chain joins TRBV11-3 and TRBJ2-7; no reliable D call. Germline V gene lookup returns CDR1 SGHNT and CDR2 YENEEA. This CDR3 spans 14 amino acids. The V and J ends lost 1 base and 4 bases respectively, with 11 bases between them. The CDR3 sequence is CASSLGRVGYEQYF. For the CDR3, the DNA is TGTGCCAGCAGCTTAGGTCGGGTCGGGTACGAGCAGTACTTC. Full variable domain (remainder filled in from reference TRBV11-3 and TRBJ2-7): EAGVVQSPRYKIIEKKQPVAFWCNPISGHNTLYWYLQNLGQGPELLIRYENEEAVDDSQLPKDRFSAERLKGVDSTLKIQPAELGDSAVYLCASSLGRVGYEQYFGPGTRLTVT.

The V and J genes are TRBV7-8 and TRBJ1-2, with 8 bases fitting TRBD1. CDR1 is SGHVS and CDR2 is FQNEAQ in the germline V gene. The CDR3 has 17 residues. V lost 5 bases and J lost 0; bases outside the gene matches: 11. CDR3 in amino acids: CASSPRTGTVANYGYTF. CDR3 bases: TGTGCCAGCAGCCCGAGGACAGGGACGGTGGCTAACTATGGCTACACCTTC.

The CDR3 is CARGTGQGEKLFF. The CDR3 DNA reads TGTGCCAGGGGGACAGGGCAGGGCGAAAAACTGTTTTTT. The chain links TRBV25-1 to TRBJ1-4, with 9 bases aligning to TRBD1. CDR3 length: 13 amino acids. After removal of 9 bases from V and 8 bases from J, the junction contained 7 bases not matched to a gene. Germline V lookup: CDR1 MGHDK, CDR2 SYGVNS.

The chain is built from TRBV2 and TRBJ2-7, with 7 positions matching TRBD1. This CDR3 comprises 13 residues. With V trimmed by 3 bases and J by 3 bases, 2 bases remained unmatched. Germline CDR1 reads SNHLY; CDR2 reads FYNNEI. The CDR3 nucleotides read TGTGCCAGCAGTGATGCAGGGGGCTACGAGCAGTACTTC. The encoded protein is CASSDAGGYEQYF.

The CDR3 region has the DNA TGTGCCAGCAGCCTTCTGGACAGGGTTACGGGGAATGAGCAGTTCTTC. Translated, it gives CASSLLDRVTGNEQFF. The chain combines TRBV6-2 or TRBV6-3 with TRBJ2-1; 8 nucleotides align to TRBD1. Per germline, CDR1 MNHEY and CDR2 SVGEGT. There are 16 residues in the CDR3. J lost 7 bases, V lost 6 bases, and 14 bases had no gene match.

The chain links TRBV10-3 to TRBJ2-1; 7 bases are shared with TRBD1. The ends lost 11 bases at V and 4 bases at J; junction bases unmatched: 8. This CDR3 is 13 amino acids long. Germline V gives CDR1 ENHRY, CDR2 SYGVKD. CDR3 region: CAPQTGYYNEQFF. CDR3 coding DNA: TGTGCCCCCCAGACAGGGTATTACAATGAGCAGTTCTTC.